The subject of this entry is one TCR beta chain. Here immunoSEQ multiplex PCR was the method, and the copy in TCRdb shows in-frame clones only, minus some. The sample has about 42,000 clones, more than 85% seen once. These data originate in a study of T cell changes during pregnancy in multiple sclerosis. V was trimmed by 7 bases and J by 2 bases, leaving 10 bases between them. The CDR3 extends over 13 amino acids. Germline V gene sequence: CDR1 SGHRS, CDR2 YFSETQ. The sample here was CD4+ T cells from peripheral blood mononuclear cells, taken in the second trimester of pregnancy. The V and J genes are TRBV5-1 and TRBJ1-5; unclear D gene. The TCR was taken from a female donor in good health, enrolled as a control in a pregnancy study. CDR3 nucleotides: TGCGCCAGCTCGCCGGTGGGCAATCAGCCCCAGCATTTT. Translated, it gives CASSPVGNQPQHF.